What follows are 8 T cell receptor beta chains derived from one specimen sequenced in a study of identical twins. Each CDR3 protein gets one entry after TCRdb re-called the 5' RACE reads with MiXCR. This sample has 400,000 to 550,000 distinct CDR3 sequences, with approximately 15% found just once. This same sample was also part of a study on yellow fever vaccine responses in identical twins.

The sequenced sample consisted of CD4+ T cells sorted from blood. Every receptor here comes from a woman younger than 30 in good health.

This clonotype was found a few times. The chain has TRBV7-8 and TRBJ1-5; D gene ambiguous. The CDR3 length is 14 residues. Trimming removed 0 bases from V and 4 bases from J, with 7 bases in between. The V gene's germline CDR1 is SGHVS and CDR2 FQNEAQ. The DNA of the CDR3 is TGTGCCAGCAGCTTAGCAGCGGGGAATCAGCCCCAGCATTTT. It translates to CASSLAAGNQPQHF.

The rearrangement joins TRBV29-1 to TRBJ1-5, with D maybe TRBD1 (6 bases). CDR3 size: 14 residues. Germline CDR1 SQVTM, CDR2 ANQGSEA. V was shortened by 6 bases and J by 9 bases, with 21 bases between the two germline ends. The CDR3 nucleotides read TGCAGCGTCTCGAGTGCGGGGGCTGAGGGGCCCCAGCATTTT. Its translation is CSVSSAGAEGPQHF.

The gene calls are TRBV12-3 or TRBV12-4 and TRBJ2-2; D may be TRBD2 (6 bases). Trimming left V 6 bases short and J 4 bases short, with 9 bases between. This CDR3 is 13 amino acids long. The CDR3 is CASRRDFTGELFF. The CDR3 nucleotides are TGTGCCAGCAGGCGGGACTTCACCGGGGAGCTGTTTTTT.

This clonotype has only a few counts. The germline gene is not matched at one end of the junction; a read error may be the cause. The chain carries TRBV20-1 and TRBJ2-7, with TRBD2 identical over 7 bases. CDR3 length: 11 residues. Germline CDR1 DFQATT, CDR2 SNEGSKA (reference sequence). Written as DNA, the CDR3 is TGCAGTGCTAGCGGGCCGGGGGGTCGTGATTTC. Its protein product is CSASGPGGRDF.

This clonotype was recorded a few times. The genes are TRBV7-8 and TRBJ2-7, with 7 bases identical to TRBD2. Germline V gives CDR1 SGHVS, CDR2 FQNEAQ. The CDR3 has 15 amino acids. Trimming at V came to 1 base and at J to 5 bases, leaving 8 bases not matched to a gene. The CDR3 here is CASSLGAPGGDEQYF. The DNA of the CDR3 is TGTGCCAGCAGCTTAGGGGCACCGGGGGGTGACGAGCAGTACTTC.

V gene TRBV19 combines with J gene TRBJ2-2; 7 bases align to TRBD1. This CDR3 is 16 amino acids long. J was trimmed by 0 bases and V by 7 bases; bases with no gene match: 8. From germline, CDR1 is LNHDA and CDR2 SQIVND (reference sequence). As DNA, the CDR3 is TGTGCCAGTACCAGTCGGACAGGAGCGAACACCGGGGAGCTGTTTTTT. Translated, it gives CASTSRTGANTGELFF.

This chain joins TRBV20-1 and TRBJ2-3; 9 bases fit TRBD2. With V trimmed by 3 bases and J by 0 bases, 7 bases remained unmatched. Germline-derived CDR1 and CDR2 are DFQATT and SNEGSKA (reference sequence). The CDR3 totals 16 residues. This CDR3 is CSASGVAGGSTDTQYF. The CDR3, as DNA: TGCAGTGCTAGTGGTGTGGCGGGAGGGAGCACAGATACGCAGTATTTT.

The sample holds a few counts of this clonotype. This chain uses TRBV4-2 with TRBJ2-3; TRBD2 agrees at 8 bases. Germline values: CDR1 LGHNA, CDR2 YNFKEQ. The V gene end was trimmed by 4 bases and the J gene end by 0 bases; junction bases not matched to a gene: 9. This CDR3 is 17 amino acids long. CDR3 coding DNA: TGTGCCAGCAGCCCCACATTCAGCGGGAGCAGCACAGATACGCAGTATTTT. This sequence encodes CASSPTFSGSSTDTQYF.